These 27 T cell receptor beta chains came from one sample sequenced in a study of preoperative IRX-2 immunotherapy in early breast cancer. The method was immunoSEQ multiplex PCR; TCRdb's version includes in-frame clones alone and lacks a portion of them. In the table there are about 3,400 clones, around 66% of which are singletons. The treatment here: preoperative locoregional IRX-2 cytokine immunotherapy. The material sequenced was tumor tissue, taken after IRX-2 immunotherapy. The receptors derive from a human donor with breast cancer.

V gene TRBV6-8 combines with J gene TRBJ1-3; D is unclear. The ends were cut back, 6 bases at V and 5 bases at J, with 14 bases in the middle. CDR3 length: 14 amino acids. Looked up from germline, CDR1 is MNHGY and CDR2 is SAAAGT. CDR3 in amino acids: CASRAPGSRNTIYF. The CDR3 region has the DNA TGTGCCAGCAGAGCGCCCGGGAGCCGAAACACCATATATTTT.

Comment on this clone: At one boundary the junction diverges from the germline segment, which might be a read error. This chain joins TRBV11-3 and TRBJ2-1, with 7 bases aligning to TRBD1. Germline V gene sequence: CDR1 SGHNT, CDR2 YENEEA. CDR3 size: 15 residues. CDR3 in DNA: TGTGCTAGCAGCTTGGGACAGAAAGCTCTAAGTGAGCAGTTCTTC. This translates into CASSLGQKALSEQFF.

The rearrangement links TRBV11-3 to TRBJ2-2; D may be TRBD2 (6 bases). Germline lookup yields CDR1 SGHNT and CDR2 YENEEA. The CDR3 length is 14 residues. V lost 3 bases to trimming and J lost 4 bases, with 9 bases between them. For the CDR3, the DNA is TGTGCCAGCAGCTTCGGGGGATCCACCGGGGAGCTGTTTTTT. It encodes CASSFGGSTGELFF.

This chain uses TRBV14 with TRBJ2-5; possibly TRBD1 for D (6 bases). The CDR3 sequence is 13 residues long. Trimming left V 4 bases short and J 4 bases short, with 10 bases between. Germline V lookup: CDR1 SGHDN, CDR2 FVKESK. CDR3 nucleotide sequence: TGTGCCAGCAGCCGCGGACAGAGAGAGACCCAGTACTTC. It specifies CASSRGQRETQYF.

The V gene is TRBV6-8, the J gene TRBJ1-2; 10 bases line up with TRBD1. This CDR3 is 13 amino acids long. The V gene's germline CDR1 is MNHGY and CDR2 SAAAGT. J was trimmed by 7 bases and V by 5 bases; bases with no gene match: 4. Here the CDR3 reads CASSGGQGGGYTF. The CDR3, as DNA: TGTGCCAGCAGTGGAGGACAGGGGGGTGGCTACACCTTC.

This rearrangement joins TRBV1 to TRBJ2-2. TRBV1 is an annotated pseudogene. The CDR3 consists of 15 residues. CDR3 DNA: TGCGCCAGCAGCCAATCCGGACGGAACACCGGGGAGCTGTTTTTT. It specifies CASSQSGRNTGELFF.

CDR3 region: CASSEVTSGGAPLYF. The CDR3 DNA follows: TGTGCCAGCAGTGAGGTGACTAGCGGGGGAGCCCCTCTATACTTC. The chain is built from TRBV6-8 and TRBJ2-5; the match to TRBD2 covers 12 bases. The CDR3 spans 15 residues. The V segment lost 5 bases and the J segment 14 bases; nucleotides outside the gene matches: 15. Germline CDR1 MNHGY, CDR2 SAAAGT.

V gene TRBV6-8 combines with J gene TRBJ2-6, with no clear D. The CDR3 consists of 15 residues. The V end lost 5 bases, the J end lost 0 bases, and 8 bases lay between the germline ends. Germline values: CDR1 MNHGY, CDR2 SAAAGT. The CDR3 bases are TGTGCCAGCAGTAAGGTCGACTCTGGGGCCAACGTCCTGACTTTC. As protein: CASSKVDSGANVLTF.

V is TRBV18 and J is TRBJ1-1; weak D call: TRBD1 (5 bases). Germline CDR1 KGHSH, CDR2 LQKENI. The CDR3 extends over 15 amino acids. Deletions cut 3 bases from V and 3 bases from J, with 14 bases between. CDR3 in amino acids: CASSPSTGGDTEAFF. The CDR3 DNA sequence: TGTGCCAGCTCACCCTCAACAGGAGGGGACACTGAAGCTTTCTTT.

This chain uses TRBV28 with TRBJ1-6; D might be TRBD1 (5 bases). Per germline, CDR1 MDHEN and CDR2 SYDVKM. Trimming left V 7 bases short and J 13 bases short, with 23 bases between. This CDR3 has 15 amino acids. The CDR3 DNA follows: TGTGCCAGCAACCGGGGGGGAGGGGCCTCTTTTCCCCTCCACTTT. Its translation is CASNRGGGASFPLHF.

CDR3: CASSPLVTEAFF. The CDR3, as DNA: TGTGCCAGCAGTCCTCTGGTAACTGAAGCTTTCTTT. The rearrangement joins TRBV6-8 to TRBJ1-1; D gene uncertain. CDR1 and CDR2 (germline): MNHGY, SAAAGT. V lost 5 bases and J 5 bases, leaving 9 bases between the germline ends. This CDR3 is built from 12 residues.

This clone was counted between two and nine times. The chain has TRBV6-8 and TRBJ1-5; D is uncertain. Germline V CDR1 and CDR2: MNHGY, SAAAGT. Trimming shortened V by 5 bases and J by 0 bases, and 20 bases separated the two germline ends. This CDR3 is built from 18 residues. CDR3: CASSAGHYLVYSNQPQHF. In DNA form, the CDR3 reads TGTGCCAGCAGTGCCGGCCACTATTTGGTCTATAGCAATCAGCCCCAGCATTTT.

This chain joins TRBV30 and TRBJ1-6, with D possibly TRBD1 on 5 matching bases. The CDR3 spans 14 residues. V dropped 3 bases and J dropped 7 bases, with 13 bases sitting between them. The V gene's germline CDR1 is GTSNPN and CDR2 SVGIG (reference sequence). Here the CDR3 DNA reads TGTGCCTGGAGGGCAGGGACGTCGAATTCACCCCTCCACTTT. Encoded protein: CAWRAGTSNSPLHF.

This chain joins TRBV6-8 and TRBJ2-3; TRBD2 agrees at 9 bases. CDR1 and CDR2 (germline): MNHGY, SAAAGT. CDR3 length: 15 amino acids. J was trimmed by 6 bases and V by 5 bases; bases with no gene match: 9. The CDR3: CASSDSAGGSDTQYF. The CDR3 region has the DNA TGTGCCAGCAGTGATTCGGCGGGGGGGAGCGATACGCAGTATTTT.

V gene TRBV5-1 combines with J gene TRBJ1-1; possible D gene TRBD1, 6 bases. Per the germline V gene, CDR1 is SGHRS and CDR2 is YFSETQ. The length of the CDR3 is 14 residues. Trimming cost V 4 bases and J 3 bases, with 13 bases left between them. CDR3 nucleotide sequence: TGCGCCAGCAGCCCACAGGGTTTTCACACTGAAGCTTTCTTT. This sequence encodes CASSPQGFHTEAFF.

This clone was detected a few times. The chain uses TRBV11-3 and TRBJ2-1; 9 bases are a match to TRBD1. This CDR3 contains 14 residues. Germline V gene data show CDR1 as SGHNT and CDR2 as YENEEA. V was clipped by 3 bases and J by 14 bases; unmatched bases: 11. The chain's CDR3 is CASSFPGTGTKKFF. CDR3 nucleotides: TGTGCCAGCAGCTTCCCCGGGACAGGGACCAAGAAGTTCTTC. Variable domain in full (rest from reference TRBV11-3 and TRBJ2-1): EAGVVQSPRYKIIEKKQPVAFWCNPISGHNTLYWYLQNLGQGPELLIRYENEEAVDDSQLPKDRFSAERLKGVDSTLKIQPAELGDSAVYLCASSFPGTGTKKFFGPGTRLTVL.

This chain links TRBV11-3 with TRBJ1-2, with TRBD1 as a possible D gene (5 bases). V lost 2 bases, J lost 6 bases, and 16 bases lay in between. The CDR3 extends over 15 amino acids. CDR1 is SGHNT and CDR2 is YENEEA in the germline V gene. CDR3 coding DNA: TGTGCCAGCAGCTTAAGTTGGGCAGGGAAGGATGGCTACACCTTC. Its translation: CASSLSWAGKDGYTF. The whole variable domain, remainder taken from reference TRBV11-3 and TRBJ1-2, is EAGVVQSPRYKIIEKKQPVAFWCNPISGHNTLYWYLQNLGQGPELLIRYENEEAVDDSQLPKDRFSAERLKGVDSTLKIQPAELGDSAVYLCASSLSWAGKDGYTFGSGTRLTVV.

This rearrangement joins TRBV19 to TRBJ1-4; no firm D call. The CDR3 loop spans 14 amino acids. CDR1 and CDR2 from the germline V gene are LNHDA and SQIVND (reference sequence). The V end lost 7 bases, the J end lost 6 bases, and 15 bases lay between the germline ends. CDR3 loop: CASTMGAPDEKLFF. The CDR3 bases are TGTGCCAGTACTATGGGTGCCCCGGATGAAAAACTGTTTTTT. Combining the CDR3 with reference TRBV19 and TRBJ1-4 gives the whole variable domain DGGITQSPKYLFRKEGQNVTLSCEQNLNHDAMYWYRQDPGQGLRLIYYSQIVNDFQKGDIAEGYSVSREKKESFPLTVTSAQKNPTAFYLCASTMGAPDEKLFFGSGTQLSVL.

The rearrangement joins TRBV6-1 to TRBJ2-1; perhaps TRBD1 as D (5 bases). The CDR3 spans 14 residues. Trimming took off 1 base at V and 4 bases at J, with 8 bases between the two ends. The germline V gene encodes CDR1 MNHNS and CDR2 SASEGT. CDR3 bases: TGTGCCAGCAGTGAAGTGGCAGGGTACAATGAGCAGTTCTTC. It is translated as CASSEVAGYNEQFF.

The V call is TRBV14, the J call TRBJ2-7; the D gene could be TRBD1 or TRBD2 (6 bases each). V gave up 4 bases and J gave up 2 bases, with 9 bases separating them. This CDR3 contains 13 residues. Germline V lookup: CDR1 SGHDN, CDR2 FVKESK. CDR3 sequence reads: CASSPRGAYEQYF. The DNA of the CDR3 is TGTGCCAGCAGCCCAAGGGGGGCCTACGAGCAGTACTTC.

This clone has only a few counts. This chain connects TRBV6-8 to TRBJ2-7, with TRBD1 matching over 8 bases. CDR1 is MNHGY and CDR2 is SAAAGT in the germline V gene. The CDR3 totals 12 residues. V shed 2 bases, J shed 7 bases, and the junction held 1 base outside the gene matches. CDR3 protein: CASSYDRGEQYF. In nucleotides, the CDR3 is TGTGCCAGCAGTTACGACAGGGGAGAGCAGTACTTC.

The chain uses TRBV6-8 and TRBJ2-7; weak D call: TRBD2 (6 bases). The germline V and J ends were trimmed by 5 bases and 5 bases, with 10 bases remaining between them. The CDR3 extends over 12 amino acids. Germline CDR1 reads MNHGY; CDR2 reads SAAAGT. CDR3 region: CASSDSGDEQYV. DNA for the CDR3: TGTGCCAGCAGTGATTCGGGGGACGAGCAGTACGTC.

The chain is built from TRBV6-8 and TRBJ1-2; D is unclear. Germline lookup yields CDR1 MNHGY and CDR2 SAAAGT. The V end was cut by 0 bases, the J end by 2 bases, with 7 bases between. CDR3 size: 14 residues. CDR3 residues: CASSYSRQNYGYTF. DNA of the CDR3: TGTGCCAGCAGTTACTCGCGCCAGAACTATGGCTACACCTTC.

This clone was observed a single time. This rearrangement joins TRBV29-1 to TRBJ1-1; 7 nucleotides line up with TRBD1. This CDR3 contains 13 residues. Germline CDR1 and CDR2: SQVTM and ANQGSEA. The junction had 6 bases not matched to a gene; V was cut back by 7 bases and J by 1 base. CDR3 loop: CSAREGANTEAFF. CDR3 nucleotide sequence: TGCAGCGCCCGGGAGGGGGCGAACACTGAAGCTTTCTTT.

The chain carries TRBV11-3 and TRBJ1-1; 7 nucleotides agree with TRBD1. Unmatched junction bases numbered 10, after V lost 2 bases and J lost 1 base. The CDR3 totals 17 residues. CDR1 and CDR2 from the germline V gene are SGHNT and YENEEA. CDR3 sequence reads: CASSLIRMGDRNTEAFF. CDR3 DNA sequence: TGTGCCAGCAGCTTAATAAGGATGGGGGACAGGAACACTGAAGCTTTCTTT.

This clone rates as large. The chain recombines TRBV19 with TRBJ1-1; D is possibly TRBD1 (6 bases). Germline V gene sequence: CDR1 LNHDA, CDR2 SQIVND (reference sequence). This CDR3 region has 15 residues. V was trimmed by 8 bases and J by 6 bases, leaving 22 bases between them. CDR3: CASAVTDSFNAEAFF. CDR3 DNA: TGTGCCAGTGCGGTAACGGACAGTTTTAACGCTGAAGCTTTCTTT.

The chain employs TRBV11-3 and TRBJ2-5, with D uncertain. Per germline, CDR1 SGHNT and CDR2 YENEEA. The CDR3 has 14 residues. Trimming shortened V by 3 bases and J by 5 bases, and 13 bases separated the two germline ends. The CDR3 sequence: CASSLWARQETQYF. CDR3 nucleotides: TGTGCCAGCAGCTTGTGGGCACGGCAGGAGACCCAGTACTTC.